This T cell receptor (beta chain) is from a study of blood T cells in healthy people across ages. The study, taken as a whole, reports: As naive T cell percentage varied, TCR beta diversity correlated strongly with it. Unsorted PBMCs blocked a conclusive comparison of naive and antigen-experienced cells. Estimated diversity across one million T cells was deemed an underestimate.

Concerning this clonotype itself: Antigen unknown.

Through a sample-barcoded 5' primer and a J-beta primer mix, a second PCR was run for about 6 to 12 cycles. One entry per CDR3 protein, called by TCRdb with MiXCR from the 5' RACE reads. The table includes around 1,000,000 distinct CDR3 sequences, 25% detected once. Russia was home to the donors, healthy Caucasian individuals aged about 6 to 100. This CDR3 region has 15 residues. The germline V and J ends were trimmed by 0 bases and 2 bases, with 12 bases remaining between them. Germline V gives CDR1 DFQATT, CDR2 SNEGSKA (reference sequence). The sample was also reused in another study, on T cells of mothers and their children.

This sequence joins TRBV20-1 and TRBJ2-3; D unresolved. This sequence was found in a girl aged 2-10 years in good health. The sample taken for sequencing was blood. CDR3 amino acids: CSARDIETYTDTQYF. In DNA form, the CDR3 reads TGCAGTGCTAGAGATATCGAGACTTACACAGATACGCAGTATTTT.